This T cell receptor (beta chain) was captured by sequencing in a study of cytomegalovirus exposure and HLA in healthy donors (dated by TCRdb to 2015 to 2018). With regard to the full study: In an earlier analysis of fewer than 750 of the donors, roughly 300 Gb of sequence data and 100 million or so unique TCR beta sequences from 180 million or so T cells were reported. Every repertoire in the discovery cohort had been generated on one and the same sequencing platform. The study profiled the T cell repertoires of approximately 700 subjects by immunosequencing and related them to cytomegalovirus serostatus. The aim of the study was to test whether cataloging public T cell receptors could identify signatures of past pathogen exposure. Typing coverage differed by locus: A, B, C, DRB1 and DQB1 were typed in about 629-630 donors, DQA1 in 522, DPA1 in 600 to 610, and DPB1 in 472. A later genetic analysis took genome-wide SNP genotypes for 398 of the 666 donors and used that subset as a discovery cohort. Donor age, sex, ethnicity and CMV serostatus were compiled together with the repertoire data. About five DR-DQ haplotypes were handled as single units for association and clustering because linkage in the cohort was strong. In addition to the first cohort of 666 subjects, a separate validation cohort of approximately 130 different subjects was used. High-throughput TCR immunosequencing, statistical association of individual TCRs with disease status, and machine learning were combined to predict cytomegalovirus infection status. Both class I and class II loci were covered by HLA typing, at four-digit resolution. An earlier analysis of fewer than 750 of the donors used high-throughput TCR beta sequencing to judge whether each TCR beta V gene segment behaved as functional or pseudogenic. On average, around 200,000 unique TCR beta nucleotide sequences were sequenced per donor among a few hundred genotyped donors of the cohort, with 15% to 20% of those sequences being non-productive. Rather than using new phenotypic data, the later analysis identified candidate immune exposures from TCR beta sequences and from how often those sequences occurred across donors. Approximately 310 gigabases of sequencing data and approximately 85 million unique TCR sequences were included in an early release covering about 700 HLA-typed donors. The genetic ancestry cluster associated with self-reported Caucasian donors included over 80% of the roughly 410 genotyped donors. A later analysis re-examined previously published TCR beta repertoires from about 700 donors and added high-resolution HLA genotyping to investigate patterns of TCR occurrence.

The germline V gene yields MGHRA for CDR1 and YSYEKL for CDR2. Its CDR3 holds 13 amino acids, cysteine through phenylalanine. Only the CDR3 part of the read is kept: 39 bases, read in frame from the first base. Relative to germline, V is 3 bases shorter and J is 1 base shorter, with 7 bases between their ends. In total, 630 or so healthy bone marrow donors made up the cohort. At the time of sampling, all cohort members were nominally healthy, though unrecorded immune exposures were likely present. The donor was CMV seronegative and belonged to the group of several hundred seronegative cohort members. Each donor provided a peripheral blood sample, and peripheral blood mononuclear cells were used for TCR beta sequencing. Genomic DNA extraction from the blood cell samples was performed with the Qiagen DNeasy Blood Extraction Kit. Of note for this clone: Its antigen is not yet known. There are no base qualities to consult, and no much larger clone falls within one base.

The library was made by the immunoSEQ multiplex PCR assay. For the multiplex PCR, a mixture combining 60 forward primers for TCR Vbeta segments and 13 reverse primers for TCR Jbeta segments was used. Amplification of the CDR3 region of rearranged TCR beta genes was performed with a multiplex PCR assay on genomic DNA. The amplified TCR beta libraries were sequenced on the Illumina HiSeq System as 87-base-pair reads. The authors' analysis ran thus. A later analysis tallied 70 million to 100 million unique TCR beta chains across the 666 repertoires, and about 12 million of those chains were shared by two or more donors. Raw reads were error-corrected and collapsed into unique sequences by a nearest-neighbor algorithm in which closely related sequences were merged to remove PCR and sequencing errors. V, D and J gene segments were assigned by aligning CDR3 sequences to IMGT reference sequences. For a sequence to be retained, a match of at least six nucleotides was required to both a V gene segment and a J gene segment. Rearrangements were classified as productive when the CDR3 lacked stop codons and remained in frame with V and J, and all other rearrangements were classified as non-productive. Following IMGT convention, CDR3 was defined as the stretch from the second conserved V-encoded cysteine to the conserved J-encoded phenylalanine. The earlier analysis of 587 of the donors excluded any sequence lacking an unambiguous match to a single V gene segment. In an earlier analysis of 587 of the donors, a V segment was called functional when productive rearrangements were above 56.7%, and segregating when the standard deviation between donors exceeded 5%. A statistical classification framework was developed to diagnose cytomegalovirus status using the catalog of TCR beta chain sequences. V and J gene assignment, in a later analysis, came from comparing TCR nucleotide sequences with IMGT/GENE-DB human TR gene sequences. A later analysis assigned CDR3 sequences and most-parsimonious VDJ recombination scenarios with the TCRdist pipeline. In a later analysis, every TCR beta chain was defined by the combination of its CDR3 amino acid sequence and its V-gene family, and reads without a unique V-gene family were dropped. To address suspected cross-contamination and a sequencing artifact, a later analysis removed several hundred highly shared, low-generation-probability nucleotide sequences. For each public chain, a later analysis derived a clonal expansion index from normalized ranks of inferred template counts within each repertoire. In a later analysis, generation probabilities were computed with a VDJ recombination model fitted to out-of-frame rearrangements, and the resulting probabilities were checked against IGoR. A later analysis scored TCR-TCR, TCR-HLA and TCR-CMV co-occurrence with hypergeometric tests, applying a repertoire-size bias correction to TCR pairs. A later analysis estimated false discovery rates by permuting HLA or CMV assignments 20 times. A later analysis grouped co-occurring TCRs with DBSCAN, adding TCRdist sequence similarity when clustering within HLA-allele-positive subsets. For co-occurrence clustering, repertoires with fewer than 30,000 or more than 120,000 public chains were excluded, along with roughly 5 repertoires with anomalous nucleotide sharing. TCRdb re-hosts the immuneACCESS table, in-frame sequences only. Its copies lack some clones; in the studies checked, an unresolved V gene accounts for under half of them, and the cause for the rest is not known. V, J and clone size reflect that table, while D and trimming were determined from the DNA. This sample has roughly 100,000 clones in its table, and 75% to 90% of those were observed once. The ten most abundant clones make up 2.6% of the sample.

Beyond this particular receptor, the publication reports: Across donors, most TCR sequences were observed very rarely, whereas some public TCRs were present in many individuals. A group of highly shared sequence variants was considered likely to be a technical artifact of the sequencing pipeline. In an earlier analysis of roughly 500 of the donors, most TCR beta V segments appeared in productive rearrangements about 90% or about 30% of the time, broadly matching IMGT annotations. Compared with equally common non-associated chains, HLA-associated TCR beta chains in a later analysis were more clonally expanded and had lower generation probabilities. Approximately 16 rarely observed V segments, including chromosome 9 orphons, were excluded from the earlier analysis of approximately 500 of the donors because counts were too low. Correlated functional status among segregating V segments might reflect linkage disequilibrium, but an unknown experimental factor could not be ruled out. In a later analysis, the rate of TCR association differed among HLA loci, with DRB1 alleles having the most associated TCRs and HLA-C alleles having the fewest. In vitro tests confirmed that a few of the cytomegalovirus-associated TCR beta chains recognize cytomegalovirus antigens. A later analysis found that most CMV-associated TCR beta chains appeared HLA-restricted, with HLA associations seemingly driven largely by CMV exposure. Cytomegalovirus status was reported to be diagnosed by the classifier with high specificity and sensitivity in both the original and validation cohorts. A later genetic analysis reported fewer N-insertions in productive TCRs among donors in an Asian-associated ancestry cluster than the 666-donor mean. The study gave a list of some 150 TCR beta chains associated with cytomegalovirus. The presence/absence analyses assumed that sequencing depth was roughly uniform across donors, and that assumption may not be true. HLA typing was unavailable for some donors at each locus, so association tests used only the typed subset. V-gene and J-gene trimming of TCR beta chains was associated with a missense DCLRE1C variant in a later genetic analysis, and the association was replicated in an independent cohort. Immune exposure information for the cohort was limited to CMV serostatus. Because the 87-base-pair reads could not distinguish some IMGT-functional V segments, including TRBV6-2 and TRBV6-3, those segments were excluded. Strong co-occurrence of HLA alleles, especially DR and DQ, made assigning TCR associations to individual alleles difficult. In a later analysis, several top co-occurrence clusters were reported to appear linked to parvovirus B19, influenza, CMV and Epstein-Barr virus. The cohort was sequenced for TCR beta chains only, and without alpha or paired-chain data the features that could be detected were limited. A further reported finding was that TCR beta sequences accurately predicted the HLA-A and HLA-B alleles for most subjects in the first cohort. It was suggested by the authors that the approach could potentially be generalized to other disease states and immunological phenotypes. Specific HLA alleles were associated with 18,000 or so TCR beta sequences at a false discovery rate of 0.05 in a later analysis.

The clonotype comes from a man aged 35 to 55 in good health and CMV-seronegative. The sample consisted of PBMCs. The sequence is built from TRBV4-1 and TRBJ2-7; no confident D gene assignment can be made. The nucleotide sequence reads TGCGCCAGCAGCCATACAGAATCCTACGAGCAGTACTTC. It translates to CASSHTESYEQYF.